The 9 T cell receptor beta chains reported below all come from one sample, sequenced in a study of shared clonotypes between healthy human individuals. The method was immunoSEQ multiplex PCR; TCRdb's version includes in-frame clones alone and lacks a portion of them. The sample contains about 1.4 million clones, around 97% of which appear only once. The source material was naive CD4+ T cells sorted from blood. The subset was: CD45RA+ positively selected. The receptors were sampled from a man aged 25 to 45 in good health.

The gene calls are TRBV6-6 and TRBJ1-5, with D maybe TRBD1 (5 bases). Germline V lookup: CDR1 MNHNY, CDR2 SVGAGI (reference sequence). V was shortened by 2 bases and J by 2 bases, with 13 bases between the two germline ends. This CDR3 spans 16 amino acids. The CDR3 DNA reads as TGTGCCAGCAGTTACATGGGGGATAGGGGCAATCAGCCCCAGCATTTT. Translating gives CASSYMGDRGNQPQHF.

V usage is TRBV7-9 and J usage is TRBJ2-6; D ambiguous. CDR1 SEHNR and CDR2 FQNEAQ come from the germline V gene (reference sequence). The CDR3 runs 14 residues. Trimming shortened V by 5 bases and J by 4 bases, and 9 bases separated the two germline ends. The CDR3 loop reads CASSHRAGANVLTF. Written as DNA, the CDR3 is TGTGCCAGCAGCCACCGGGCCGGGGCCAACGTCCTGACTTTC.

Remarks on this clone: Other DNA sequences of this sample code for an identical CDR3. The chain has TRBV20-1 and TRBJ1-1; D gene unclear. The CDR3 spans 11 residues. CDR1 is DFQATT, CDR2 SNEGSKA, per germline (reference sequence). The V end lost 6 bases, the J end lost 1 base, and 6 bases lay between the germline ends. Here the CDR3 reads CSAKKNTEAFF. The CDR3 nucleotides are TGCAGTGCGAAAAAGAACACTGAAGCTTTCTTT.

Here the CDR3 DNA reads TGTGCCAGCAGCCCCGGGACAGGGGGAGTCTATGGCTACACCTTC. This encodes CASSPGTGGVYGYTF. The rearrangement links TRBV5-4 to TRBJ1-2; 11 bases agree with TRBD1. V was pared by 4 bases and J by 4 bases, with 6 bases of the junction left unmatched. There are 15 residues in the CDR3. In germline, CDR1 is SGHNT, CDR2 YYREEE (reference sequence).

This chain uses TRBV28 with TRBJ2-1; D may be TRBD1 (5 bases). Trimming took 8 bases from V and 2 from J, leaving 13 bases between them. Germline V gene lookup returns CDR1 MDHEN and CDR2 SYDVKM. The CDR3 contains 14 residues. CDR3 DNA sequence: TGTGCCAGCTGGGGCCGCTCTCCCTACAATGAGCAGTTCTTC. It is translated as CASWGRSPYNEQFF.

CDR3 region: CASSLPLDRGNQPQHF. For the CDR3, the DNA is TGTGCCAGCAGCTTACCCTTGGACAGGGGGAATCAGCCCCAGCATTTT. The rearrangement joins TRBV5-5 to TRBJ1-5, with TRBD1 matching 10 bases. The CDR3 has 16 residues. Germline loops: CDR1 SGHKS, CDR2 YYEKEE (reference sequence). J was trimmed by 4 bases and V by 2 bases; bases with no gene match: 6.

V is TRBV7-3 and J is TRBJ2-3; TRBD2 agrees at 8 bases. V was pared by 1 base and J by 0 bases, with 3 bases of the junction left unmatched. The CDR3 covers 16 residues. Germline assignment: CDR1 SGHTA and CDR2 FQGTGA. The CDR3 bases are TGTGCCAGCAGCTTAAGGACTAGCAGAAGCACAGATACGCAGTATTTT. The encoded protein is CASSLRTSRSTDTQYF.

This chain links TRBV6-1 with TRBJ1-3; D remains ambiguous. V lost 7 bases and J lost 0, with 13 bases in between. The CDR3 is made up of 15 amino acids. Germline V gene data show CDR1 as MNHNS and CDR2 as SASEGT. The CDR3 region has the DNA TGTGCCAGCACCCCCTTGTCCTCCTCTGGAAACACCATATATTTT. Its protein is CASTPLSSSGNTIYF.

This chain uses TRBV10-3 with TRBJ2-7, with D uncertain. This CDR3 contains 13 residues. CDR1 and CDR2 from the germline V gene are ENHRY and SYGVKD. V lost 6 bases and J lost 2, with 11 bases in between. The CDR3 DNA reads as TGTGCCATCAGGGCTGCGACAACCTACGAGCAGTACTTC. As protein: CAIRAATTYEQYF.